Below are 25 T cell receptor beta chains sequenced from a single sample in a study of TIL therapy for anti-PD-1-resistant metastatic lung cancer. The immunoSEQ assay was v3. Sequenced by immunoSEQ multiplex PCR; TCRdb stores in-frame clones only, minus some. Of 20,000 to 30,000 clones detected, approximately 63% appear once; the ten largest clones hold about 15%. Indicated time point: pre-treatment sample, taken before nivolumab and TIL therapy. The tumor samples were excised metastases, mostly pleural nodules or supraclavicular lymph nodes. The specimen comprised tumor tissue, sampled at baseline. These receptors were taken from a woman aged 30 to 85 with non-small cell lung cancer.

The V and J genes are TRBV2 and TRBJ2-1; D is unclear. The length of the CDR3 is 15 residues. Germline-derived CDR1 and CDR2 are SNHLY and FYNNEI. V was pared by 7 bases and J by 3 bases, with 16 bases between. CDR3 in DNA: TGTGCCAGCAAGGGCTCTGACGGATACTACAATGAGCAGTTCTTC. Protein product: CASKGSDGYYNEQFF.

As DNA, the CDR3 is TGTGCCAGCAGCCGAGGGGGAGGCATTCAGTACTTC. Translated: CASSRGGGIQYF. This rearrangement joins TRBV7-9 to TRBJ2-4, with D perhaps matching TRBD1 or TRBD2 (6 bases each). Germline CDR1 reads SEHNR; CDR2 reads FQNEAQ (reference sequence). The V gene lost 5 bases and the J gene lost 9 bases, with 11 bases spanning the gap. The CDR3 is 12 residues long.

J is TRBJ2-7 and V is TRBV7-8; 7 bases are shared with TRBD2. Per germline, CDR1 SGHVS and CDR2 FQNEAQ. Trimming removed 3 bases from V and 3 bases from J; junction bases left unmatched: 2. There are 13 residues in the CDR3. In nucleotides, the CDR3 is TGTGCCAGCAGCTTGGGACTAAACTACGAGCAGTACTTC. Protein sequence: CASSLGLNYEQYF.

This clone was detected only a few times. The V gene is TRBV18, the J gene TRBJ1-2, with D hard to call. The CDR3 runs to 13 residues. Trimming removed 5 bases at V and 0 bases at J, with 7 bases between. Germline V gene sequence: CDR1 KGHSH, CDR2 LQKENI. The CDR3 spells CASSEGTNYGYTF. In nucleotides, the CDR3 is TGTGCCAGCTCAGAAGGGACTAACTATGGCTACACCTTC.

This clone was counted once. V gene TRBV20-1 combines with J gene TRBJ2-7, with 8 bases aligning to TRBD2. Germline V lookup: CDR1 DFQATT, CDR2 SNEGSKA (reference sequence). The CDR3 loop spans 11 amino acids. V shed 6 bases and J 9 bases; nucleotides not matched to a gene: 7. The CDR3 reads CSAPQAGAQYF. CDR3 bases: TGCAGTGCCCCCCAAGCGGGAGCGCAGTACTTC.

The chain links TRBV5-1 to TRBJ2-1, with a possible D match to TRBD1 (6 bases). Germline assignment: CDR1 SGHRS and CDR2 YFSETQ. V was cut by 1 base and J by 0 bases, with 17 bases left in between. The CDR3 is 18 residues long. The CDR3 DNA follows: TGCGCCAGCAGCTTGTCAGGGGCCCGTTCGGTCTCCTACAATGAGCAGTTCTTC. Translating gives CASSLSGARSVSYNEQFF.

The table lists this clone with a count of one. The chain is built from TRBV4-2 and TRBJ2-5; TRBD2 matches 7 bases. The CDR3 runs 14 residues. Germline lookup yields CDR1 LGHNA and CDR2 YNFKEQ. The junction had 1 base not matched to a gene; V was cut back by 1 base and J by 2 bases. CDR3 DNA sequence: TGTGCCAGCAGCCAAGTCGGGAGGCAAGAGACCCAGTACTTC. Amino acids: CASSQVGRQETQYF.

In this sample, this clone turned up many times. V gene TRBV19 combines with J gene TRBJ1-5; no firm D call. CDR3 size: 15 residues. CDR1 is LNHDA, CDR2 SQIVND, per germline (reference sequence). V lost 2 bases, J lost 2 bases, and 10 bases lay in between. The CDR3 nucleotides read TGTGCCAGTAGTATATCAGGACCGGGCAATCAGCCCCAGCATTTT. Its translation: CASSISGPGNQPQHF.

This clone was seen a few times. The chain links TRBV27 to TRBJ2-2; no firm D call. Germline assignment: CDR1 MNHEY and CDR2 SMNVEV (reference sequence). The CDR3 sequence is 14 residues long. Trimming removed 2 bases at V and 7 bases at J, with 11 bases between. In nucleotides, the CDR3 is TGTGCCAGCAGTTTAGAGGCCATCGGCGGGGAGCTGTTTTTT. It specifies CASSLEAIGGELFF.

This clone was seen a few times. This rearrangement joins TRBV30 to TRBJ1-5; 7 nucleotides match TRBD1. In germline, CDR1 is GTSNPN, CDR2 SVGIG (reference sequence). The CDR3 is 15 residues long. V lost 2 bases to trimming and J lost 6 bases; unmatched junction nucleotides: 10. The CDR3 loop is CAWSHKTGRRQPQHF. The CDR3 nucleotides are TGTGCCTGGAGTCACAAGACAGGGAGGCGTCAGCCCCAGCATTTT.

This chain connects TRBV25-1 to TRBJ2-7; no clear D gene. V shed 2 bases and J shed 6 bases, with 5 bases lying between them. The germline CDR1 and CDR2 sequences are MGHDK and SYGVNS. The CDR3 extends over 11 amino acids. The CDR3 is CASSERVEQYF. The CDR3 region has the DNA TGTGCCAGCAGTGAAAGGGTCGAGCAGTACTTC.

This clone was seen only a few times. The rearrangement uses TRBV19 and TRBJ2-2; D assignment may be TRBD1 or TRBD2 (5 bases each). The CDR3 spans 14 residues. V dropped 0 bases and J dropped 6 bases, with 8 bases sitting between them. CDR1 LNHDA and CDR2 SQIVND come from the germline V gene (reference sequence). Written as DNA, the CDR3 is TGTGCCAGTAGTATAGATCTGGGGGCCGGGGAGCTGTTTTTT. Residues: CASSIDLGAGELFF. Full variable domain (remainder filled in from reference TRBV19 and TRBJ2-2): DGGITQSPKYLFRKEGQNVTLSCEQNLNHDAMYWYRQDPGQGLRLIYYSQIVNDFQKGDIAEGYSVSREKKESFPLTVTSAQKNPTAFYLCASSIDLGAGELFFGEGSRLTVL.

This clone was observed once. The gene calls are TRBV6-1 and TRBJ1-5; 7 bases agree with TRBD1. This CDR3 is 14 amino acids long. Trimming at V came to 7 bases and at J to 0 bases, leaving 3 bases not matched to a gene. Germline V lookup: CDR1 MNHNS, CDR2 SASEGT. The CDR3 sequence is CASKGAFSNQPQHF. The CDR3 region has the DNA TGTGCCAGCAAGGGGGCCTTTAGCAATCAGCCCCAGCATTTT.

The rearrangement uses TRBV11-3 and TRBJ2-5; 10 positions agree with TRBD2. The trim removed 3 bases at V and 4 bases at J, leaving 2 bases unmatched. Germline V gene data show CDR1 as SGHNT and CDR2 as YENEEA. The CDR3 totals 14 residues. CDR3 region: CASSLLAGAETQYF. Here the CDR3 DNA reads TGTGCCAGCAGCTTGCTAGCGGGAGCAGAGACCCAGTACTTC.

The V gene is TRBV6-5, the J gene TRBJ2-5; D is possibly TRBD1 (6 bases). The DNA end favors TRBJ2-7, so the J call may be wrong. CDR3 size: 15 residues. Germline V gene sequence: CDR1 MNHEY, CDR2 SVGAGI. CDR3 loop: CASSYAGVSSYEQYF. The CDR3 coding sequence is TGTGCCAGCAGTTACGCAGGGGTTAGCTCCTACGAGCAGTACTTC.

V gene TRBV5-6 combines with J gene TRBJ1-3; D gene uncertain. V shed 0 bases and J shed 0 bases, with 4 bases lying between them. The germline V gene encodes CDR1 SGHDT and CDR2 YYEEEE. The CDR3 extends over 14 amino acids. This chain's CDR3 is CASSLVSSGNTIYF. The CDR3 nucleotides are TGTGCCAGCAGCTTGGTCAGCTCTGGAAACACCATATATTTT.

The rearrangement links TRBV7-2 to TRBJ2-2, with a possible D match to TRBD2 (5 bases). V gave up 2 bases and J gave up 11 bases, with 15 bases separating them. The CDR3 sequence is 14 residues long. Germline V gene data show CDR1 as SGHTA and CDR2 as FQGNSA. The CDR3 nucleotides are TGTGCCAGCAGCTTACCGGCGGCTAGCTACGAGCTGTTTTTT. It yields the protein CASSLPAASYELFF.

This clone was picked up one time. This chain connects TRBV11-2 to TRBJ1-2, with no clear D. Between the trimmed V and J ends, which lost 1 base and 5 bases, there was a span of 14 bases. The CDR3 consists of 15 residues. Germline V gene sequence: CDR1 SGHAT, CDR2 FQNNGV. The CDR3 is CASSLGRTLRYGYTF. CDR3 bases: TGTGCCAGCAGCTTAGGCCGCACGCTTAGATATGGCTACACCTTC.

The table lists this clone with a few counts. The chain recombines TRBV11-2 with TRBJ2-1, with 10 bases fitting TRBD2. This CDR3 contains 15 residues. V was clipped by 5 bases and J by 7 bases; unmatched bases: 8. Per germline, CDR1 SGHAT and CDR2 FQNNGV. The CDR3 nucleotides read TGTGCCAGCAGCACGGGACTAGCGCAGGGGAATGAGCAGTTCTTC. Translation gives CASSTGLAQGNEQFF. The entire variable domain, with the rest obtained from reference TRBV11-2 and TRBJ2-1, is as follows: EAGVAQSPRYKIIEKRQSVAFWCNPISGHATLYWYQQILGQGPKLLIQFQNNGVVDDSQLPKDRFSAERLKGVDSTLKIQPAKLEDSAVYLCASSTGLAQGNEQFFGPGTRLTVL.

By share, this clone ranks as medium-sized (0.01 to 0.1%). The V call is TRBV2, the J call TRBJ2-1; D assignment may be TRBD1 or TRBD2 (5 bases each). Trimming cost V 6 bases and J 3 bases, with 18 bases left between them. The CDR3 length is 16 residues. Germline V gives CDR1 SNHLY, CDR2 FYNNEI. The chain's CDR3 is CASSEGLWQNYNEQFF. CDR3 bases: TGTGCCAGCAGCGAGGGGTTGTGGCAGAACTACAATGAGCAGTTCTTC.

The gene calls are TRBV5-6 and TRBJ2-7; 8 bases are shared with TRBD1. Germline V lookup: CDR1 SGHDT, CDR2 YYEEEE. V was pared by 4 bases and J by 3 bases, with 9 bases of the junction left unmatched. The length of the CDR3 is 15 residues. CDR3 DNA: TGTGCCAGCAGCCTGCCAGGACAGGGTTTCTACGAGCAGTACTTC. Translation: CASSLPGQGFYEQYF.

The genes are TRBV7-2 and TRBJ2-5, with D possibly being TRBD1 or TRBD2 (5 bases each). The V and J ends lost 2 bases and 7 bases respectively, with 14 bases between them. The CDR3 spans 14 residues. Germline V gene data show CDR1 as SGHTA and CDR2 as FQGNSA. CDR3 nucleotide sequence: TGTGCCAGCAGCTTATACGGGACCTCAGGGACCCAGTACTTC. Protein sequence: CASSLYGTSGTQYF.

J is TRBJ2-1 and V is TRBV11-2, with TRBD2 identical over 10 bases. Germline lookup yields CDR1 SGHAT and CDR2 FQNNGV. CDR3 length: 16 amino acids. Trimming at V came to 7 bases and at J to 7 bases, leaving 13 bases not matched to a gene. The CDR3 region is CASTASTSGWANEQFF. The CDR3 DNA reads TGTGCCAGCACTGCCTCGACTAGCGGGTGGGCAAATGAGCAGTTCTTC.

The chain combines TRBV2 with TRBJ2-7, with D tentatively TRBD1 (6 bases). CDR1 and CDR2 (germline): SNHLY, FYNNEI. Trimming pared 10 bases from V and 6 bases from J, leaving 22 bases between. There are 14 residues in the CDR3. CDR3 nucleotides: TGTGCCACCTTCCAGCAGGGGTTGGAGGTCGAGCAGTACTTC. Protein: CATFQQGLEVEQYF.

This CDR3 is CAWTIGGTDTQYF. Written as DNA, the CDR3 is TGTGCCTGGACGATCGGAGGCACAGATACGCAGTATTTT. This chain joins TRBV30 and TRBJ2-3; D is ambiguous. The CDR3 totals 13 residues. Germline CDR1 reads GTSNPN; CDR2 reads SVGIG (reference sequence). V was cut by 4 bases and J by 1 base, with 9 bases left in between. The variable domain in full, completed from reference TRBV30 and TRBJ2-3, reads SQTIHQWPATLVQPVGSPLSLECTVEGTSNPNLYWYRQAAGRGLQLLFYSVGIGQISSEVPQNLSASRPQDRQFILSSKKLLLSDSGFYLCAWTIGGTDTQYFGPGTRLTVL.